Presented here are 20 T cell receptor beta chains from one specimen sequenced in a study of blood T cell repertoires in COVID-19. Using immunoSEQ multiplex PCR, the repertoire was profiled, and TCRdb retains in-frame clones only, with some absent. Here the sample spans 150,000 to 200,000 clones, more than 80% being singletons. The sample consisted of peripheral blood. The receptor source for this set is a middle-aged woman with COVID-19, enrolled during active disease.

The chain has TRBV10-1 and TRBJ2-5; D may be TRBD2 (5 bases). The ends were cut back, 2 bases at V and 5 bases at J, with 15 bases in the middle. CDR1 WNHNN and CDR2 SYGVQD come from the germline V gene (reference sequence). This CDR3 has 15 amino acids. The CDR3 region is CASSENSGRVETQYF. CDR3 nucleotides: TGCGCCAGCAGTGAGAACTCGGGAAGGGTGGAGACCCAGTACTTC.

This clone was counted once. The chain couples TRBV4-1 to TRBJ2-5, with a weak D call TRBD2 (5 bases). Germline V gene lookup returns CDR1 MGHRA and CDR2 YSYEKL. Between the trimmed V and J ends, which lost 8 bases and 5 bases, there was a span of 18 bases. This CDR3 has 14 residues. This chain's CDR3 is CASARLGLSETQYF. CDR3 nucleotides: TGCGCCAGCGCCCGCCTAGGACTCTCGGAGACCCAGTACTTC.

V and J are TRBV7-8 and TRBJ2-7, with D maybe TRBD2 (6 bases). V was pared by 0 bases and J by 3 bases, with 12 bases between. The CDR3 loop spans 15 amino acids. CDR1 and CDR2 from the germline V gene are SGHVS and FQNEAQ. The CDR3 region is CASSLAKRGNYEQYF. The CDR3 DNA is TGTGCCAGCAGCTTAGCTAAACGGGGGAACTACGAGCAGTACTTC.

The genes are TRBV28 and TRBJ2-1; 9 bases fit TRBD1. V was clipped by 6 bases and J by 14 bases; unmatched bases: 8. The CDR3 runs to 12 residues. Germline V gives CDR1 MDHEN, CDR2 SYDVKM. The CDR3 DNA reads TGTGCCAGCAGAGAACCGGGACAGGGTGAGTTCTTC. It encodes CASREPGQGEFF.

This clone is a singleton in its sample. The rearrangement uses TRBV24-1 and TRBJ2-1; 12 bases match TRBD2. This CDR3 has 19 residues. Germline V CDR1 and CDR2: KGHDR, SFDVKD. V dropped 4 bases and J dropped 1; count of bases not matched to a gene: 10. DNA of the CDR3: TGTGCCACCAGTGACATCGTGGCTAGCGGGAGGGGGTCCTACAATGAGCAGTTCTTC. Protein product: CATSDIVASGRGSYNEQFF.

This clone came up once. The chain couples TRBV29-1 to TRBJ1-2; perhaps TRBD1 as D (5 bases). CDR3 length: 18 residues. V lost 0 bases to trimming and J lost 6 bases, with 26 bases between them. Germline V gene data show CDR1 as SQVTM and CDR2 as ANQGSEA. CDR3 region: CSVEEGQTLDSLADGYTF. The DNA for the CDR3 is TGCAGCGTTGAAGAGGGCCAGACTTTAGACAGCCTCGCGGATGGCTACACCTTC.

This clone was found a few times. The V call is TRBV6-6, the J call TRBJ2-7, with a possible D match to TRBD1 (6 bases). Looked up from germline, CDR1 is MNHNY and CDR2 is SVGAGI (reference sequence). The CDR3 sequence is 14 residues long. The V gene lost 4 bases and the J gene lost 0 bases, with 10 bases spanning the gap. The CDR3 sequence: CASSSTGRSYEQYV. The CDR3 coding sequence is TGTGCCAGCAGTTCAACAGGGCGCTCCTACGAGCAGTACGTC.

The rearrangement links TRBV30 to TRBJ1-1; D uncertain. V lost 2 bases and J 4 bases, leaving 8 bases between the germline ends. Per germline, CDR1 GTSNPN and CDR2 SVGIG (reference sequence). The CDR3 length is 12 residues. CDR3 DNA: TGTGCCTGGAGTTCCGGGTCCACTGAAGCTTTCTTT. Amino acid sequence: CAWSSGSTEAFF.

This clone was observed once. The chain links TRBV5-6 to TRBJ1-2; D is perhaps TRBD1 (6 bases). The V gene's germline CDR1 is SGHDT and CDR2 YYEEEE. The ends were cut back, 0 bases at V and 8 bases at J, with 17 bases in the middle. The CDR3 has 15 amino acids. The CDR3 protein is CASSLDRVKFQGYTF. DNA for the CDR3: TGTGCCAGCAGCTTGGACAGGGTTAAATTTCAGGGCTACACCTTC. Together with reference TRBV5-6 and TRBJ1-2, the CDR3 gives the full variable domain: DAGVTQSPTHLIKTRGQQVTLRCSPKSGHDTVSWYQQALGQGPQFIFQYYEEEERQRGNFPDRFSGHQFPNYSSELNVNALLLGDSALYLCASSLDRVKFQGYTFGSGTRLTVV.

As regards this clone: Other DNA variants within this sample encode the same CDR3. The V and J genes are TRBV11-2 and TRBJ1-2; possibly TRBD1 for D (5 bases). The CDR3 is made up of 14 amino acids. V shed 1 base and J shed 5 bases, with 11 bases lying between them. In germline, CDR1 is SGHAT, CDR2 FQNNGV. The CDR3: CASSLGGRVYGYTF. The DNA for the CDR3 is TGTGCCAGCAGCTTAGGGGGGAGGGTTTATGGCTACACCTTC.

J is TRBJ2-1 and V is TRBV11-3; 10 nucleotides agree with TRBD2. The ends lost 0 bases at V and 6 bases at J; junction bases unmatched: 2. CDR3 length equals 15 residues. The germline V gene has CDR1 SGHNT and CDR2 YENEEA. This CDR3 is CASSLESGGANEQFF. CDR3 bases: TGTGCCAGCAGCTTAGAGAGCGGGGGGGCCAATGAGCAGTTCTTC.

This chain uses TRBV7-9 with TRBJ2-3, with D possibly matching TRBD1 (5 bases). The CDR3 covers 15 residues. In germline, CDR1 is SEHNR, CDR2 FQNEAQ (reference sequence). V gave up 4 bases and J gave up 1 base, with 12 bases separating them. The chain's CDR3 is CASSSSVGGTDTQYF. The CDR3 nucleotides are TGTGCCAGCAGCTCCTCGGTAGGGGGCACAGATACGCAGTATTTT.

The sample holds one count of this clone. The chain joins TRBV3-1 (or the pseudogene TRBV3-2) to TRBJ2-2; the match to TRBD1 covers 8 bases. CDR3 length: 14 amino acids. Germline lookup yields CDR1 LGHDT and CDR2 YNNKEL (reference sequence). Trimming took 2 bases from V and 9 from J; bases not matched to a gene: 5. The CDR3 DNA reads as TGTGCCAGCAGCCAACAGGGGGCCGGCTGGGAGCTGTTTTTT. This sequence encodes CASSQQGAGWELFF.

This clone has just a few counts. This rearrangement joins TRBV27 to TRBJ2-1; TRBD2 aligns across 8 bases. V dropped 1 base and J dropped 4; count of bases not matched to a gene: 6. The germline CDR1 and CDR2 sequences are MNHEY and SMNVEV (reference sequence). The CDR3 loop spans 16 amino acids. The CDR3 region has the DNA TGTGCCAGCAGTTTATTCGGGACTAGTGGGTACAATGAGCAGTTCTTC. Its translation is CASSLFGTSGYNEQFF.

The rearrangement uses TRBV15 and TRBJ1-5; tentatively, D is TRBD1 (6 bases). This CDR3 region has 15 residues. Germline CDR1 LNHNV, CDR2 YYDKDF (reference sequence). V lost 1 base and J lost 0, with 7 bases in between. The DNA of the CDR3 is TGTGCCACCAGCAGAGCAGGGGTTAGCAATCAGCCCCAGCATTTT. Protein sequence: CATSRAGVSNQPQHF. The variable domain in full, completed from reference TRBV15 and TRBJ1-5, reads DAMVIQNPRYQVTQFGKPVTLSCSQTLNHNVMYWYQQKSSQAPKLLFHYYDKDFNNEADTPDNFQSRRPNTSFCFLDIRSPGLGDTAMYLCATSRAGVSNQPQHFGDGTRLSIL.

The V and J genes are TRBV3-1 (or the pseudogene TRBV3-2) and TRBJ1-2; D not certain. Trimming took 2 bases from V and 4 from J, leaving 8 bases between them. This CDR3 is 13 amino acids long. Germline CDR1 LGHDT, CDR2 YNNKEL (reference sequence). The DNA of the CDR3 is TGTGCCAGCAGCCAAAGACACGGCTATGGCTACACCTTC. It yields the protein CASSQRHGYGYTF.

This chain connects TRBV14 to TRBJ1-2; D ambiguous. This CDR3 is built from 12 residues. V gave up 2 bases and J gave up 4 bases, with 5 bases separating them. Germline assignment: CDR1 SGHDN and CDR2 FVKESK. The CDR3 protein is CASSQTSYGYTF. The CDR3 DNA is TGTGCCAGCAGCCAAACGAGCTATGGCTACACCTTC.

Here the CDR3 reads CASSPGAPDYGYTF. The CDR3 DNA sequence: TGTGCCAGCAGCCCAGGGGCTCCGGACTATGGCTACACCTTC. This chain joins TRBV7-9 and TRBJ1-2; tentative D call: TRBD1 (6 bases). Between the trimmed V and J ends, which lost 5 bases and 3 bases, there was a span of 13 bases. Germline CDR1 is SEHNR and CDR2 is FQNEAQ (reference sequence). This CDR3 is built from 14 residues.

In this sample, this clone turned up a few times. The chain combines TRBV5-6 with TRBJ2-7; TRBD2 matches 7 bases. CDR3 length: 14 residues. Germline V gene data show CDR1 as SGHDT and CDR2 as YYEEEE. J was trimmed by 2 bases and V by 4 bases; bases with no gene match: 6. The CDR3 DNA is TGTGCCAGCAGCCCCGCTGGGGGGGCCTACGAGCAGTACGTC. This gives the protein CASSPAGGAYEQYV.

The chain combines TRBV2 with TRBJ1-2; 7 nucleotides agree with TRBD1. Trimming took 6 bases from V and 6 from J; bases not matched to a gene: 7. Germline V gives CDR1 SNHLY, CDR2 FYNNEI. The CDR3 extends over 13 amino acids. The CDR3: CASRVKTGNGYTF. The CDR3 DNA sequence: TGTGCCAGCAGGGTTAAGACAGGGAATGGCTACACCTTC.